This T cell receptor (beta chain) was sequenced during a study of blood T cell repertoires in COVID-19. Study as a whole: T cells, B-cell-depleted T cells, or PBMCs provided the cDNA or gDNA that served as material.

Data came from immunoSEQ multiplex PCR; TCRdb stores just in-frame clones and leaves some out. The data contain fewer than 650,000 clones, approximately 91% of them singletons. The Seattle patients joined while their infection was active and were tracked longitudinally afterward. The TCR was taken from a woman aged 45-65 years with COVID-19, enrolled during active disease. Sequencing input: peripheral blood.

The CDR3 DNA reads as TGTGCCTGGAGGGGACAGACCGCGAACACTGAAGCTTTCTTT. Its translation is CAWRGQTANTEAFF. The V call is TRBV30, the J call TRBJ1-1, with TRBD1 identical over 7 bases. CDR3 length: 14 amino acids. Germline-derived CDR1 and CDR2 are GTSNPN and SVGIG (reference sequence). Trimming at V came to 3 bases and at J to 1 base, leaving 5 bases not matched to a gene. The variable domain in full, with the rest retrieved from reference TRBV30 and TRBJ1-1, is SQTIHQWPATLVQPVGSPLSLECTVEGTSNPNLYWYRQAAGRGLQLLFYSVGIGQISSEVPQNLSASRPQDRQFILSSKKLLLSDSGFYLCAWRGQTANTEAFFGQGTRLTVV.